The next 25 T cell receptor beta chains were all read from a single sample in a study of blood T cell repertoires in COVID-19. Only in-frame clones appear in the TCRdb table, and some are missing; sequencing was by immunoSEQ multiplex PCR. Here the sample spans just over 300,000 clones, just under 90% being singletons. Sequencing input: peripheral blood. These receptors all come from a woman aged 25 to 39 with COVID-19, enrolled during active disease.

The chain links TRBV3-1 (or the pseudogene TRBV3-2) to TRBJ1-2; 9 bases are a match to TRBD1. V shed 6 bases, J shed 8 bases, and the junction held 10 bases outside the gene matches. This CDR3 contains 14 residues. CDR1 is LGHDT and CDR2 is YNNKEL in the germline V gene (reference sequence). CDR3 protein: CASSPRTGVNGYTF. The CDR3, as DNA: TGTGCCAGCAGTCCTAGGACAGGGGTAAACGGCTACACCTTC.

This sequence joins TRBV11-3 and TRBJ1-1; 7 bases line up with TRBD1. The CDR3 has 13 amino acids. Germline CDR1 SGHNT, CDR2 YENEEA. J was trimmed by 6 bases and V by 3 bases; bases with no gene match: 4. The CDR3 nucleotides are TGTGCCAGCAGCTTGCGGACAGGCCCTGAAGCTTTCTTT. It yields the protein CASSLRTGPEAFF.

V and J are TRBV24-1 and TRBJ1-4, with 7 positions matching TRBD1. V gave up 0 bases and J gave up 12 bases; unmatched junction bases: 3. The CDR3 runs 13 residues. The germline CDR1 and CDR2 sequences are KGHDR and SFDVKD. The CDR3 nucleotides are TGTGCCACCAGTGATTTGACAGGGGTGGAACTGTTTTTT. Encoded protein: CATSDLTGVELFF.

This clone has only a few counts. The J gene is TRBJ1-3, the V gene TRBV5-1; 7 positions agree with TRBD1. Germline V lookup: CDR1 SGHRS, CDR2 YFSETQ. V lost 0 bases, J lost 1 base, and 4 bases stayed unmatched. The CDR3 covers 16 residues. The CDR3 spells CASSLGARGSGNTIYF. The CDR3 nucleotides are TGCGCCAGCAGCTTGGGGGCCAGGGGGTCTGGAAACACCATATATTTT.

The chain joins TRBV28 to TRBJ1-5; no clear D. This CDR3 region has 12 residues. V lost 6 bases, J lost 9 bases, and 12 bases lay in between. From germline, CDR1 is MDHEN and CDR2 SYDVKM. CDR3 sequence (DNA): TGTGCCAGCAGCTCTACCGTTTGGCCCCAGCATTTT. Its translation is CASSSTVWPQHF. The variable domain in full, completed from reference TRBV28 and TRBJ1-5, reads DVKVTQSSRYLVKRTGEKVFLECVQDMDHENMFWYRQDPGLGLRLIYFSYDVKMKEKGDIPEGYSVSREKKERFSLILESASTNQTSMYLCASSSTVWPQHFGDGTRLSIL.

CDR3: CASSPGLAGGETQYF. The CDR3 coding sequence is TGTGCCAGCAGCCCAGGACTAGCGGGGGGGGAGACCCAGTACTTC. The J gene is TRBJ2-5, the V gene TRBV7-9; 15 bases agree with TRBD2. Losses at the gene ends were 5 bases for V and 5 bases for J; bases not matched to a gene: 3. CDR3 length equals 15 residues. Looked up from germline, CDR1 is SEHNR and CDR2 is FQNEAQ (reference sequence).

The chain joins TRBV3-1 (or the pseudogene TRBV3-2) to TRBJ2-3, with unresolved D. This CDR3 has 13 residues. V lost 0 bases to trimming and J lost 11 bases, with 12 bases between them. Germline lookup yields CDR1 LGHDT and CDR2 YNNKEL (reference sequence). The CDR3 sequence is CASSQDGVAQQYF. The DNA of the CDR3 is TGTGCCAGCAGCCAAGATGGAGTAGCCCAGCAGTATTTT.

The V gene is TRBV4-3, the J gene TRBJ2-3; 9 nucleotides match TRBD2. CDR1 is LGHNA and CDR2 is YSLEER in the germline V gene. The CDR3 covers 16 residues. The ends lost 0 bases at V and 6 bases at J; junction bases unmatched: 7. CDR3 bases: TGCGCCAGCAGCCAAGAATGGCGGGGGGGCCTTGATACGCAGTATTTT. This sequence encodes CASSQEWRGGLDTQYF.

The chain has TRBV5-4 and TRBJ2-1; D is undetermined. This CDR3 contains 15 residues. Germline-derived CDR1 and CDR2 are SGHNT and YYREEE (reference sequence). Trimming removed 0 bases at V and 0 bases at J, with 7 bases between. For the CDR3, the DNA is TGTGCCAGCAGCTTGGATCCTAACTCCTACAATGAGCAGTTCTTC. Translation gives CASSLDPNSYNEQFF.

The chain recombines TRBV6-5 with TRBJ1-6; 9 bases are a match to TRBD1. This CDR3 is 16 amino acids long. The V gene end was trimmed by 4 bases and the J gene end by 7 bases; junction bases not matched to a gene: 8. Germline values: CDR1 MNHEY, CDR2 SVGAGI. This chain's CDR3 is CASSFLTGQGNSPLHF. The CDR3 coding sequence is TGTGCCAGCAGTTTCTTAACAGGACAGGGGAATTCACCCCTCCACTTT.

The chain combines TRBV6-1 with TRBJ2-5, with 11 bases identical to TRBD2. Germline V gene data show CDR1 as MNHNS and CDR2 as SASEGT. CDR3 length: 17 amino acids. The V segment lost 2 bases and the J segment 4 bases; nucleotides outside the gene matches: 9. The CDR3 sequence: CASSELLAGGPLETQYF. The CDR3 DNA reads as TGTGCCAGCAGTGAACTTCTAGCGGGGGGCCCCCTAGAGACCCAGTACTTC.

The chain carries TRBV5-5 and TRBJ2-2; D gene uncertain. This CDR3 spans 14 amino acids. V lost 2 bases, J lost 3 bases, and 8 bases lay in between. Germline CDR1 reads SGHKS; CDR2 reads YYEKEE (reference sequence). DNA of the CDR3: TGTGCCAGCAGCTTATCTAAGTACACCGGGGAGCTGTTTTTT. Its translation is CASSLSKYTGELFF.

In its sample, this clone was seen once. In DNA, the CDR3 is TGTGCCAGCAGCCCAGGGGTGGGACAGGGAACCTATAATTCACCCCTCCACTTT. Its translation is CASSPGVGQGTYNSPLHF. The chain is built from TRBV14 and TRBJ1-6; the match to TRBD1 covers 9 bases. This CDR3 spans 18 amino acids. V shed 4 bases and J 2 bases; nucleotides not matched to a gene: 9. CDR1 is SGHDN and CDR2 is FVKESK in the germline V gene.

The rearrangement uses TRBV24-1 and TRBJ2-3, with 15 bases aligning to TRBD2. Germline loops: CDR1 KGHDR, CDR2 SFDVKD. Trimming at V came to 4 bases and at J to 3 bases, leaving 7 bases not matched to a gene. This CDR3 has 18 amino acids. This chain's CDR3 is CATSESGLAGGMTDTQYF. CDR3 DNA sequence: TGTGCCACCAGTGAGTCGGGACTAGCGGGGGGTATGACAGATACGCAGTATTTT.

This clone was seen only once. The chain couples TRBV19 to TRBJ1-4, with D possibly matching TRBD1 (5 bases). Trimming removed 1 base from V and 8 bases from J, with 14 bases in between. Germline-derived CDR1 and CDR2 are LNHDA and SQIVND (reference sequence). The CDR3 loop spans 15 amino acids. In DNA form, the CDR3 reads TGTGCCAGTAGTATAGGGGGCACGGTAGGGGAAAAACTGTTTTTT. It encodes CASSIGGTVGEKLFF.

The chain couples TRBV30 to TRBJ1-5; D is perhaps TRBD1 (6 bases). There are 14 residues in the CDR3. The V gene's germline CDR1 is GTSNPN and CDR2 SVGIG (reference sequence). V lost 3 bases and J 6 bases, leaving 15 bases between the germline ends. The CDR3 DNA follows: TGTGCCTGGAGCCTGGACAGTAGGGTTCAGCCCCAGCATTTT. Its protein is CAWSLDSRVQPQHF.

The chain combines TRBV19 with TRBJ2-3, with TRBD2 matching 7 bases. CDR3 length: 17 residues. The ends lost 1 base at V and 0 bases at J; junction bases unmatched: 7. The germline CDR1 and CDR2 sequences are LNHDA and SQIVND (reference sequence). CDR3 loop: CASSIVTTSRSTDTQYF. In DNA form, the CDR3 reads TGTGCCAGTAGTATAGTGACGACTAGCCGTAGCACAGATACGCAGTATTTT. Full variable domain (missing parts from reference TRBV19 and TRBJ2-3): DGGITQSPKYLFRKEGQNVTLSCEQNLNHDAMYWYRQDPGQGLRLIYYSQIVNDFQKGDIAEGYSVSREKKESFPLTVTSAQKNPTAFYLCASSIVTTSRSTDTQYFGPGTRLTVL.

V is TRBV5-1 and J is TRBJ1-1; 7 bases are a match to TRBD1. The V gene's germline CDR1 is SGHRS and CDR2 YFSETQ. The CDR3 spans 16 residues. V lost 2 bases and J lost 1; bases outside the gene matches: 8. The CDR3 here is CASSFANRGPNTEAFF. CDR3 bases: TGCGCCAGCAGCTTTGCGAACAGGGGACCGAACACTGAAGCTTTCTTT.

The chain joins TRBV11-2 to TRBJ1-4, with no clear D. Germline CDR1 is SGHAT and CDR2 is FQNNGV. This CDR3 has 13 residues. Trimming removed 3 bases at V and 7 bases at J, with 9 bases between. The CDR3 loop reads CASSLGRGEKLFF. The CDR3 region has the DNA TGTGCCAGCAGCTTGGGCCGGGGTGAAAAACTGTTTTTT.

CDR3 protein: CASSEPIAVAEQFF. The CDR3 DNA is TGTGCCAGCAGTGAACCGATCGCGGTGGCTGAGCAGTTCTTC. The rearrangement links TRBV25-1 to TRBJ2-1; D remains ambiguous. The CDR3 loop spans 14 amino acids. Trimming stripped 2 bases from V and 9 bases from J, with 14 bases between. Looked up from germline, CDR1 is MGHDK and CDR2 is SYGVNS.

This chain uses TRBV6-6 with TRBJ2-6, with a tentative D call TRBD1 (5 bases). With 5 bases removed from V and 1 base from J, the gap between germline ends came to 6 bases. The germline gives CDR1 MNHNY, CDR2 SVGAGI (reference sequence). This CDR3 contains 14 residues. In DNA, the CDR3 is TGTGCCAGCAGTCCAGGGTCTGGGGCCAACGTCCTGACTTTC. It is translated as CASSPGSGANVLTF.

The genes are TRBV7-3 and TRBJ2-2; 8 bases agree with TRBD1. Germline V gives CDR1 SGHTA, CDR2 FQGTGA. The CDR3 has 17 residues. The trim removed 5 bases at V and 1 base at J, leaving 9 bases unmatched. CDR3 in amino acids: CASSPLGGTGNTGELFF. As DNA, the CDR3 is TGTGCCAGCAGCCCGCTGGGTGGGACAGGGAACACCGGGGAGCTGTTTTTT. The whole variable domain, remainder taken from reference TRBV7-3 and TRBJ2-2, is GAGVSQTPSNKVTEKGKYVELRCDPISGHTALYWYRQSLGQGPEFLIYFQGTGAADDSGLPNDRFFAVRPEGSVSTLKIQRTERGDSAVYLCASSPLGGTGNTGELFFGEGSRLTVL.

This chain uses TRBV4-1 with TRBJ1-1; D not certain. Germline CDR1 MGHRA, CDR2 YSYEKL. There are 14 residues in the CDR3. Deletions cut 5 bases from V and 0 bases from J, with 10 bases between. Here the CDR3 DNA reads TGCGCCAGCAGCTGGGGAGGGATGAACACTGAAGCTTTCTTT. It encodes CASSWGGMNTEAFF.

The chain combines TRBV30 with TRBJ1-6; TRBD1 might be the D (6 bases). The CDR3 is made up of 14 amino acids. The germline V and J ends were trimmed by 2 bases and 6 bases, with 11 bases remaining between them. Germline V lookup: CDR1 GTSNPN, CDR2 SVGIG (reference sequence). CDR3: CAWSQQGPNSPLHF. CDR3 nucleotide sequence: TGTGCCTGGAGTCAACAGGGACCTAATTCACCCCTCCACTTT.

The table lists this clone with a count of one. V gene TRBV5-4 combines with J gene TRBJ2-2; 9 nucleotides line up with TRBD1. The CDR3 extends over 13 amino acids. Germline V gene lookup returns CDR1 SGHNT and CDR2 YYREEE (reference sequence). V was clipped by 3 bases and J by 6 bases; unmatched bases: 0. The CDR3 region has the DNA TGTGCCAGCAGCTACAGGGGGCCCGGGGAGCTGTTTTTT. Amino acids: CASSYRGPGELFF.